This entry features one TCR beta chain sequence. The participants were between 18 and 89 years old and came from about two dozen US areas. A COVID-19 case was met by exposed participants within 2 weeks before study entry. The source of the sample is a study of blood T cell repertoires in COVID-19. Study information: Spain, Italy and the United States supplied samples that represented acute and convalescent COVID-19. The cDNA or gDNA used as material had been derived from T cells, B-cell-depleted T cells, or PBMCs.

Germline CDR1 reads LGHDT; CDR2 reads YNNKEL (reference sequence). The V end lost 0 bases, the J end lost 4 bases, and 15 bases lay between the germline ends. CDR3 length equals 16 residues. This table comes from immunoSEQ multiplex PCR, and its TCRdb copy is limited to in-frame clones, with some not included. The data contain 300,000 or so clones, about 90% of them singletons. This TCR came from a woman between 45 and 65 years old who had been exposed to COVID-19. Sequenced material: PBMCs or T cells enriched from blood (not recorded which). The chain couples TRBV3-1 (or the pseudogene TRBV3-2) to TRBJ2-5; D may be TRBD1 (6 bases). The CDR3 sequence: CASSQEGLGARETQYF. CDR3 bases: TGTGCCAGCAGCCAAGAAGGTTTGGGGGCCCGAGAGACCCAGTACTTC.